This entry lists 2 T cell receptor beta chains sequenced from one sample in a study of PD-1 blockade in mismatch repair-deficient tumors. TCRdb's copy holds only in-frame clones and misses some; the assay was immunoSEQ multiplex PCR. The repertoire holds 80,000 to 100,000 clones, over 70% seen once, with just over 2.5% in the top ten. The sample here was peripheral blood, taken 12 weeks after starting pembrolizumab. The receptors were gathered from an adult with mismatch repair-deficient cancer.

This rearrangement joins TRBV7-2 to TRBJ2-1; TRBD2 agrees at 8 bases. The CDR3 runs 13 residues. From germline, CDR1 is SGHTA and CDR2 FQGNSA. With V trimmed by 6 bases and J by 3 bases, 1 base remained unmatched. Here the CDR3 DNA reads TGTGCCAGCAGAGCGGGGGTCTACAATGAGCAGTTCTTC. Translating gives CASRAGVYNEQFF.

The CDR3 DNA reads as TGTGCCAGCAGATTCGGACGGAACACTGAAGCTTTCTTT. Translated: CASRFGRNTEAFF. The V and J genes are TRBV2 and TRBJ1-1; D unresolved. This CDR3 contains 13 residues. Germline V gives CDR1 SNHLY, CDR2 FYNNEI. Trimming took 6 bases from V and 1 from J, leaving 9 bases between them.